What follows is one T cell receptor beta chain and its context. Its antigen is still unknown. The source of the sample is a study of T cell responses to AZD1222 COVID-19 vaccine. Turning to the study itself: The analysis combined second doses at about 4 or about 12 weeks.

Measured with immunoSEQ multiplex PCR; TCRdb has only the in-frame clones, and not every one. The sample yields under 130,000 clones, roughly nine tenths seen once. General study findings and limits: A mostly white British donor set with more females was recruited, and clonal diversity was possibly underestimated. Just a handful of people given AZD1222 tested seropositive at baseline. Regions 160-218 and 743-854 dominated among vaccine-associated CD4 TCRs spanning spike.

This CDR3 contains 14 residues. V lost 8 bases and J 1 base, leaving 14 bases between the germline ends. Germline CDR1 reads LGHNA; CDR2 reads YNFKEQ. The input for sequencing was peripheral blood, taken on day 0 of AZD1222 vaccination. This clonotype originated in an adult in good health. The V call is TRBV4-2, the J call TRBJ1-2; D may be TRBD1 (5 bases). CDR3 bases: TGTGCCAGCGGGGGAGAGGCGGGTAACTATGGCTACACCTTC. Amino acid sequence: CASGGEAGNYGYTF.